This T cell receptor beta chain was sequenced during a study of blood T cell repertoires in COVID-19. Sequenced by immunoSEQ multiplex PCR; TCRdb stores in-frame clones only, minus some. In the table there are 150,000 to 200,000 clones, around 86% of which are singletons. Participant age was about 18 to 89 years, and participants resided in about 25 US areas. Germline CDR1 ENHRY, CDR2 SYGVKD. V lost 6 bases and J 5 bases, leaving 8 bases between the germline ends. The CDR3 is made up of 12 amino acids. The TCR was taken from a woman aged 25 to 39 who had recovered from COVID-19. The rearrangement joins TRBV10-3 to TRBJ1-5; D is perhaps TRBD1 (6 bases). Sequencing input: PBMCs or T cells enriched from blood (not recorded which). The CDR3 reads CAIRDRDQPQHF. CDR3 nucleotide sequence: TGTGCCATCAGGGACAGAGATCAGCCCCAGCATTTT.